This passage covers 32 T cell receptor beta chains from one sample sequenced in a study of patients and donors after allogeneic stem cell transplantation. Using its own MiXCR run on the RT-PCR reads, TCRdb lists one record per CDR3 protein. Altogether over 200,000 distinct CDR3 sequences are present, 38% being singletons, with the ten largest covering approximately 10%. Sequencing input: blood, either unsorted or a sorted T cell fraction (not recorded which). These receptors came from a human donor who was either an allogeneic HSCT recipient or a stem cell or donor lymphocyte infusion donor (not recorded which). It is not recorded whose cells these are; they may come from a transplant donor.

This clonotype was detected only a few times. This chain links TRBV9 with TRBJ1-2; D remains ambiguous. This CDR3 is built from 13 residues. Trimming took 1 base from V and 6 from J, leaving 10 bases between them. Germline V gene sequence: CDR1 SGDLS, CDR2 YYNGEE. The CDR3 DNA sequence: TGTGCCAGCAGCGTAAGGGCAGATGATGGCTACACCTTC. This sequence encodes CASSVRADDGYTF.

This clonotype was recorded a few times. The V gene is TRBV6-6, the J gene TRBJ2-5; 8 nucleotides line up with TRBD2. The J segment lost 4 bases and the V segment lost 2 bases, leaving 12 bases of the junction unmatched. This CDR3 is 17 amino acids long. The germline V gene has CDR1 MNHNY and CDR2 SVGAGI (reference sequence). Written as DNA, the CDR3 is TGTGCCAGCAGTTACCAAGAGTTAGCGGGAAGAGGAGAGACCCAGTACTTC. Translated: CASSYQELAGRGETQYF.

This clonotype was counted a single time. This chain connects TRBV15 to TRBJ2-1; 10 nucleotides match TRBD1. The germline gives CDR1 LNHNV, CDR2 YYDKDF (reference sequence). The J segment lost 8 bases and the V segment lost 5 bases, leaving 9 bases of the junction unmatched. This CDR3 is built from 15 residues. CDR3 nucleotides: TGTGCCACCAGCCGACGGGACAGGGGAGTAGATGAGCAGTTCTTC. Amino acids: CATSRRDRGVDEQFF.

The chain recombines TRBV4-3 with TRBJ2-1, with TRBD2 identical over 8 bases. Germline loops: CDR1 LGHNA, CDR2 YSLEER. The CDR3 has 16 amino acids. The V and J ends lost 0 bases and 9 bases, in that order; junction bases with no gene match: 10. This CDR3 is CASSQDPRGGRSEQFF. The CDR3 region has the DNA TGCGCCAGCAGCCAAGATCCACGGGGGGGCCGCAGTGAGCAGTTCTTC.

This clonotype has just a few counts. The chain recombines TRBV12-3 or TRBV12-4 with TRBJ2-3; D remains ambiguous. CDR3 length equals 13 residues. V was clipped by 4 bases and J by 2 bases, with 7 bases between them. This chain's CDR3 is CASSWVHTDTQYF. CDR3 bases: TGTGCCAGCAGTTGGGTCCACACAGATACGCAGTATTTT.

The genes are TRBV7-8 and TRBJ1-5; D gene unclear. Per germline, CDR1 SGHVS and CDR2 FQNEAQ. CDR3 length: 16 residues. V gave up 2 bases and J gave up 2 bases, with 13 bases separating them. The CDR3 reads CASSLSSGVGNQPQHF. As DNA, the CDR3 is TGTGCCAGCAGCTTATCGAGCGGGGTCGGCAATCAGCCCCAGCATTTT.

The chain joins TRBV4-3 to TRBJ1-1; perhaps TRBD1 as D (6 bases). V gave up 1 base and J gave up 8 bases, with 17 bases separating them. CDR1 LGHNA and CDR2 YSLEER come from the germline V gene. This CDR3 has 15 amino acids. CDR3 bases: TGCGCCAGCAGCCAAGTCCGGGGGGCGCGGAGGGAAGCTTTCTTT. Protein sequence: CASSQVRGARREAFF.

Here the CDR3 DNA reads TGTGCCAGCAGTAATCAGGGGGCTTCACCCCTCCACTTT. Its translation: CASSNQGASPLHF. The chain recombines TRBV12-3 or TRBV12-4 with TRBJ1-6; 8 positions match TRBD1. The CDR3 is made up of 13 amino acids. V lost 5 bases, J lost 9 bases, and 3 bases stayed unmatched.

There are a few counts of this clonotype. The chain recombines TRBV29-1 with TRBJ1-4; 8 bases agree with TRBD1. Unmatched junction bases numbered 11, after V lost 7 bases and J lost 7 bases. Germline V gene lookup returns CDR1 SQVTM and CDR2 ANQGSEA. This CDR3 contains 14 residues. The CDR3 DNA is TGCAGCGCTGGAGGTCCAGGGGGCCCTGAAAAACTGTTTTTT. Its protein is CSAGGPGGPEKLFF. Full variable domain (outside the CDR3, taken from reference TRBV29-1 and TRBJ1-4): SAVISQKPSRDICQRGTSLTIQCQVDSQVTMMFWYRQQPGQSLTLIATANQGSEATYESGFVIDKFPISRPNLTFSTLTVSNMSPEDSSIYLCSAGGPGGPEKLFFGSGTQLSVL.

The chain has TRBV5-1 and TRBJ2-4, with TRBD1 matching over 7 bases. Germline CDR1 and CDR2: SGHRS and YFSETQ. Unmatched junction bases numbered 9, after V lost 4 bases and J lost 8 bases. CDR3 length: 14 residues. CDR3 region: CASSVGQAGDIQYF. CDR3 bases: TGCGCCAGCAGCGTAGGACAGGCTGGGGACATTCAGTACTTC.

The V call is TRBV25-1, the J call TRBJ1-2; D is possibly TRBD1 (5 bases). The CDR3 consists of 13 residues. Trimming removed 4 bases from V and 8 bases from J, with 14 bases in between. The germline gives CDR1 MGHDK, CDR2 SYGVNS. The CDR3 reads CASSARGGRGYTF. For the CDR3, the DNA is TGTGCCAGCAGTGCTCGGGGGGGACGAGGCTACACCTTC.

CDR3 residues: CSVEKGELNTGELFF. The CDR3 coding sequence is TGCAGCGTTGAGAAAGGGGAGCTTAACACCGGGGAGCTGTTTTTT. This chain links TRBV29-1 with TRBJ2-2, with D perhaps matching TRBD1 or TRBD2 (5 bases each). The CDR3 extends over 15 amino acids. Trimming took 3 bases from V and 2 from J, leaving 13 bases between them. Germline loops: CDR1 SQVTM, CDR2 ANQGSEA.

V is TRBV18 and J is TRBJ1-1; D not resolved. Germline loops: CDR1 KGHSH, CDR2 LQKENI. The CDR3 totals 15 residues. The ends were cut back, 1 base at V and 4 bases at J, with 13 bases in the middle. CDR3 nucleotides: TGTGCCAGCTCACCACGAGAGGTAGTTTTCACTGAAGCTTTCTTT. It specifies CASSPREVVFTEAFF.

This chain uses TRBV28 with TRBJ2-7; tentative D call: TRBD1 (5 bases). The CDR3 has 12 residues. The V end was cut by 5 bases, the J end by 6 bases, with 11 bases between. Germline V gives CDR1 MDHEN, CDR2 SYDVKM. This CDR3 is CASSLGHIEQYF. The CDR3 nucleotides read TGTGCCAGCAGTCTTGGACATATCGAGCAGTACTTC.

This clonotype came up once. The chain is built from TRBV20-1 and TRBJ2-7, with 10 positions matching TRBD1. There are 14 residues in the CDR3. Germline V lookup: CDR1 DFQATT, CDR2 SNEGSKA (reference sequence). Trimming took 2 bases from V and 6 from J; bases not matched to a gene: 7. The CDR3 is CSARRPGQGGEQYF. CDR3 DNA sequence: TGCAGTGCTAGACGCCCCGGACAGGGGGGCGAGCAGTACTTC.

This clonotype was counted between two and nine times. V gene TRBV7-6 combines with J gene TRBJ1-6; D not resolved. From germline, CDR1 is SGHVS and CDR2 FNYEAQ. Trimming took 4 bases from V and 10 from J, leaving 14 bases between them. CDR3 length: 14 residues. CDR3 sequence reads: CASSSREGGSPLHF. In DNA form, the CDR3 reads TGTGCCAGCAGCTCGCGGGAAGGAGGCTCACCCCTCCACTTT.

This clonotype occurred a few times. CDR3 sequence (DNA): TGCGCCAGCAGCTTCGGGACAGATAACAATGAGCAGTTCTTC. Its protein product is CASSFGTDNNEQFF. The rearrangement links TRBV5-1 to TRBJ2-1; 7 bases agree with TRBD1. V was pared by 2 bases and J by 5 bases, with 4 bases of the junction left unmatched. The CDR3 has 14 residues. The germline V gene encodes CDR1 SGHRS and CDR2 YFSETQ.

The chain joins TRBV29-1 to TRBJ2-7; TRBD2 agrees at 9 bases. The CDR3 extends over 15 amino acids. From germline, CDR1 is SQVTM and CDR2 ANQGSEA. V was pared by 4 bases and J by 5 bases, with 12 bases of the junction left unmatched. The CDR3 DNA sequence: TGCAGCGTTGGATGGCTAGCGGGGAAAGGGGACGAGCAGTACTTC. It translates to CSVGWLAGKGDEQYF.

In this sample, this clonotype turned up a few times. This chain joins TRBV6-2 or TRBV6-3 and TRBJ2-5; a weak D match, TRBD2 (7 bases). The germline gives CDR1 MNHEY, CDR2 SVGEGT. V lost 10 bases, J lost 5 bases, and 14 bases lay in between. The CDR3 contains 12 residues. The CDR3 loop is CATAGAAETQYF. The CDR3 bases are TGTGCCACGGCGGGGGCCGCGGAGACCCAGTACTTC.

The V gene is TRBV5-5, the J gene TRBJ1-2; D remains ambiguous. The CDR3 extends over 15 amino acids. Between the trimmed V and J ends, which lost 0 bases and 4 bases, there was a span of 13 bases. From germline, CDR1 is SGHKS and CDR2 YYEKEE (reference sequence). The chain's CDR3 is CASSLEDALLYGYTF. The CDR3 DNA reads as TGTGCCAGCAGCTTGGAGGATGCCCTTCTCTATGGCTACACCTTC.

The rearrangement joins TRBV7-8 to TRBJ2-5; D is uncertain. V lost 3 bases and J lost 2, with 10 bases in between. Looked up from germline, CDR1 is SGHVS and CDR2 is FQNEAQ. CDR3 length: 14 amino acids. DNA for the CDR3: TGTGCCAGCAGCTTTCGATTTGCGCAAGAGACCCAGTACTTC. This encodes CASSFRFAQETQYF.

Only a few counts were recorded for this clonotype. This rearrangement joins TRBV4-2 to TRBJ1-5; no clear D. The V end was cut by 1 base, the J end by 2 bases, with 3 bases between. CDR1 and CDR2 from the germline V gene are LGHNA and YNFKEQ. The CDR3 loop spans 13 amino acids. The chain's CDR3 is CASSQVGNQPQHF. The CDR3 DNA reads TGTGCCAGCAGCCAAGTAGGCAATCAGCCCCAGCATTTT.

This clonotype was seen a handful of times. The chain uses TRBV7-2 and TRBJ1-1; 7 bases agree with TRBD1. This CDR3 has 15 residues. The V gene's germline CDR1 is SGHTA and CDR2 FQGNSA. With 1 base clipped from V and 6 bases from J, the junction kept 8 bases outside the gene matches. In DNA, the CDR3 is TGTGCCAGCAGCTTAGAATGGAGGGGGCAGCCTGAAGCTTTCTTT. Translating it yields CASSLEWRGQPEAFF.

The rearrangement joins TRBV7-9 to TRBJ1-1; unclear D gene. Germline CDR1 and CDR2: SEHNR and FQNEAQ (reference sequence). This CDR3 is built from 12 residues. The V end was cut by 4 bases, the J end by 6 bases, with 9 bases between. The CDR3 DNA reads TGTGCCAGCAGCTACCCCGGGGCTGAAGCTTTCTTT. Translation: CASSYPGAEAFF.

CDR3 coding DNA: TGTGCCTGGAGTGTGGGGGACAGGGCGATGGACACTGAAGCTTTCTTT. Translating it yields CAWSVGDRAMDTEAFF. This chain uses TRBV30 with TRBJ1-1, with 9 bases aligning to TRBD1. Germline CDR1 is GTSNPN and CDR2 is SVGIG (reference sequence). This CDR3 spans 16 amino acids. Trimming removed 0 bases from V and 3 bases from J; junction bases left unmatched: 8.

This clonotype has a handful of counts. The genes are TRBV20-1 and TRBJ1-5; D not resolved. The ends were cut back, 2 bases at V and 2 bases at J, with 13 bases in the middle. Germline loops: CDR1 DFQATT, CDR2 SNEGSKA (reference sequence). This CDR3 contains 15 residues. CDR3 region: CSARTDKKGNQPQHF. CDR3 in DNA: TGCAGTGCTAGAACGGATAAAAAGGGCAATCAGCCCCAGCATTTT.

This clonotype was found a few times. The chain joins TRBV18 to TRBJ1-3; no clear D gene. CDR3 length: 15 amino acids. Germline CDR1 and CDR2: KGHSH and LQKENI. Trimming shortened V by 1 base and J by 0 bases, and 7 bases separated the two germline ends. CDR3 region: CASSPQESSGNTIYF. The CDR3 nucleotides are TGTGCCAGCTCACCACAGGAAAGCTCTGGAAACACCATATATTTT. Full variable domain (rest looked up from reference TRBV18 and TRBJ1-3): NAGVMQNPRHLVRRRGQEARLRCSPMKGHSHVYWYRQLPEEGLKFMVYLQKENIIDESGMPKERFSAEFPKEGPSILRIQQVVRGDSAAYFCASSPQESSGNTIYFGEGSWLTVV.

The V call is TRBV4-2, the J call TRBJ2-2, with D uncertain. The CDR3 spans 15 residues. Per the germline V gene, CDR1 is LGHNA and CDR2 is YNFKEQ. Trimming pared 0 bases from V and 7 bases from J, leaving 12 bases between. CDR3 bases: TGTGCCAGCAGCCAAGATTCCTCTATTCTCGGGGAGCTGTTTTTT. Protein sequence: CASSQDSSILGELFF.

The chain combines TRBV9 with TRBJ2-2; possible D gene TRBD2, 5 bases. The germline V and J ends were trimmed by 0 bases and 4 bases, with 13 bases remaining between them. CDR1 SGDLS and CDR2 YYNGEE come from the germline V gene. This CDR3 region has 16 residues. In nucleotides, the CDR3 is TGTGCCAGCAGCGTAGCGAGGACCGCGGGCACCGGGGAGCTGTTTTTT. This encodes CASSVARTAGTGELFF. Together with reference TRBV9 and TRBJ2-2, the CDR3 gives the full variable domain: DSGVTQTPKHLITATGQRVTLRCSPRSGDLSVYWYQQSLDQGLQFLIQYYNGEERAKGNILERFSAQQFPDLHSELNLSSLELGDSALYFCASSVARTAGTGELFFGEGSRLTVL.

The V gene is TRBV2, the J gene TRBJ2-7; TRBD1 might be the D (5 bases). Trimming cost V 2 bases and J 4 bases, with 9 bases left between them. There are 13 residues in the CDR3. CDR1 and CDR2 from the germline V gene are SNHLY and FYNNEI. Here the CDR3 DNA reads TGTGCCAGCAGTGAACTCAGGGTGTACGAGCAGTACTTC. Its translation is CASSELRVYEQYF.

The chain employs TRBV7-8 and TRBJ2-3, with D possibly being TRBD1 (6 bases). Germline V lookup: CDR1 SGHVS, CDR2 FQNEAQ. The V end lost 5 bases, the J end lost 14 bases, and 23 bases lay between the germline ends. The CDR3 sequence is 14 residues long. CDR3 DNA: TGTGCCAGCAGCCCCCGGGCAGGGGAAAGGGGAGCGTATTTT. It yields the protein CASSPRAGERGAYF.

This clonotype has a handful of counts. The chain employs TRBV27 and TRBJ2-4; 7 bases line up with TRBD2. This CDR3 has 18 residues. Germline CDR1 reads MNHEY; CDR2 reads SMNVEV (reference sequence). Trimming took 2 bases from V and 0 from J; bases not matched to a gene: 10. The CDR3 DNA follows: TGTGCCAGCAGTTTAGTCGTTGGGGGGGAGCTAGCCAAAAACATTCAGTACTTC. The encoded protein is CASSLVVGGELAKNIQYF.